This TCR beta chain originates from a study of blood T cell repertoires in COVID-19. Trimming removed 5 bases from V and 6 bases from J, with 19 bases in between. The CDR3 consists of 15 residues. Per the germline V gene, CDR1 is MDHEN and CDR2 is SYDVKM. As originally analysed: Scientists estimated how many nucleated cells there were by amplifying reference gene primers. Profiled with immunoSEQ multiplex PCR; TCRdb holds only in-frame clones, not every one. The V and J calls and clone size are taken from that table; D and trimming were inferred from the DNA. The repertoire holds roughly 410,000 clones, with over 75% as singletons.

The sequenced sample consisted of peripheral blood. The chain has TRBV28 and TRBJ1-2, with D possibly TRBD1 on 6 matching bases. The sequence was obtained from a woman aged 35 to 49 with COVID-19, enrolled during active disease. The CDR3 DNA follows: TGTGCCAGCAGTCCCCCGGGGGGCCGGACTGATGGCTACACCTTC. It is translated as CASSPPGGRTDGYTF.